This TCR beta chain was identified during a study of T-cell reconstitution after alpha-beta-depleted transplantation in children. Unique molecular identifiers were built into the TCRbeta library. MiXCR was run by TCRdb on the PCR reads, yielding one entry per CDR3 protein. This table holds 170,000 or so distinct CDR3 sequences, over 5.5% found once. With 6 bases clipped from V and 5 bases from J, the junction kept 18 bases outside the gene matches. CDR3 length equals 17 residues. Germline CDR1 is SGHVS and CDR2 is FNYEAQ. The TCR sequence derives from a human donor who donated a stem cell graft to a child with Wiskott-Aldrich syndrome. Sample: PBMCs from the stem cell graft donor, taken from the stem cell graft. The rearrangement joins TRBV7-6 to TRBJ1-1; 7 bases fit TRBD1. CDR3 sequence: CASSPQLVQGSWTEAFF. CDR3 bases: TGTGCCAGCAGTCCTCAATTAGTACAGGGGAGTTGGACTGAAGCTTTCTTT.